The subject of this entry is one T cell receptor (beta chain). Its target is not known. This entry belongs to a study of PD-1 blockade in classical Hodgkin lymphoma. This CDR3 region has 14 residues. Germline lookup yields CDR1 MDHEN and CDR2 SYDVKM. The V end was cut by 2 bases, the J end by 7 bases, with 11 bases between. Study findings and constraints: The diversity seen at baseline in complete responders resembled that of newly diagnosed patients.

Using immunoSEQ multiplex PCR, the repertoire was profiled, and TCRdb retains in-frame clones only, with some absent. Among 14,000 or so clones listed, about four fifths were seen once. Each patient's relapse followed autologous stem cell transplantation, and brentuximab vedotin exposure varied. Sequences were derived from peripheral blood mononuclear cells (PBMCs), sampled at baseline. This clonotype was obtained from a human donor with classical Hodgkin lymphoma. The rearrangement uses TRBV28 and TRBJ1-4; D remains ambiguous. The CDR3 spells CASSLTFRSEKLFF. The CDR3, as DNA: TGTGCCAGCAGTTTAACCTTCAGGAGTGAAAAACTGTTTTTT.